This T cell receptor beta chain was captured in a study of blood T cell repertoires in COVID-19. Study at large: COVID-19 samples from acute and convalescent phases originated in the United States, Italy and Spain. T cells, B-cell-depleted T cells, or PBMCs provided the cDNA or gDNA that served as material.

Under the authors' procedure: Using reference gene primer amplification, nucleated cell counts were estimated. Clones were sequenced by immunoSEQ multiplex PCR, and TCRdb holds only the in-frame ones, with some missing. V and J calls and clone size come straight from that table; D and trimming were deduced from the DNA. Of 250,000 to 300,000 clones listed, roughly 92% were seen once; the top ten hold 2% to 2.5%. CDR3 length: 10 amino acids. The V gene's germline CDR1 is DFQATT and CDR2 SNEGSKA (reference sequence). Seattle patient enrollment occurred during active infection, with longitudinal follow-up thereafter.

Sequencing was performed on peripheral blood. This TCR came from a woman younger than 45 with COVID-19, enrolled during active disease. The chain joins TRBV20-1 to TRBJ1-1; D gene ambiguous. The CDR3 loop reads CRGDGVEAFF. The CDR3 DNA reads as TGCAGGGGTGACGGAGTTGAAGCTTTCTTT.